This T cell receptor beta chain was captured by sequencing in a study of control samples from healthy donors and cancer patients. Profiling relied on immunoSEQ multiplex PCR, and the TCRdb table lists in-frame clones only, not all of them. The table lists 82,000 or so clones, over 90% of them singletons, with 4.5% to 6% in the top ten. This clone occurred once. The germline V and J ends were trimmed by 5 bases and 0 bases, with 11 bases remaining between them. The CDR3 contains 15 residues. Germline V gene sequence: CDR1 SGHVS, CDR2 FQNEAQ. The sequence was collected from a woman under 30 in good health. The chain employs TRBV7-8 and TRBJ1-3; the D is unclear. Sequencing used blood. The DNA for the CDR3 is TGTGCCAGCAGCCCAGAGTTATTCTCTGGAAACACCATATATTTT. This codes for CASSPELFSGNTIYF.